These 26 T cell receptor beta chains were all obtained from the same sample, sequenced in a study of T cells in Graves' hyperthyroidism and ophthalmopathy. The investigators amplified TCR beta CDR3 regions from RNA transcripts. Primed by the HTBI set, a first-round RT-PCR was run on the TCR CDR3. One entry per CDR3 protein results from TCRdb running MiXCR on the multiplex PCR reads. The data contain under 450,000 distinct CDR3 sequences, more than 15% of them singletons. Input material: blood. These TCRs come from a woman aged 18-29 years with Graves' hyperthyroidism.

In this sample, this clonotype turned up a few times. The rearrangement links TRBV29-1 to TRBJ2-1; TRBD2 is a possible D gene (6 bases). The germline V gene encodes CDR1 SQVTM and CDR2 ANQGSEA. The CDR3 loop spans 13 amino acids. Trimming removed 4 bases at V and 5 bases at J, with 12 bases between. The CDR3 bases are TGCAGCGTTGCGATTGGACTAAACAATGAGCAGTTCTTC. It codes for CSVAIGLNNEQFF.

This clonotype has ten or more counts. V is TRBV19 and J is TRBJ2-7; weak D call: TRBD2 (6 bases). Germline loops: CDR1 LNHDA, CDR2 SQIVND (reference sequence). V shed 6 bases and J shed 0 bases, with 15 bases lying between them. The CDR3 is made up of 15 amino acids. The CDR3 sequence is CASRPGTRASYEQYF. CDR3 nucleotides: TGTGCCAGTAGGCCCGGGACTCGTGCCTCCTACGAGCAGTACTTC.

This clonotype was detected many times. The J gene is TRBJ2-3, the V gene TRBV29-1, with a tentative D call TRBD2 (5 bases). CDR1 is SQVTM, CDR2 ANQGSEA, per germline. This CDR3 is built from 16 residues. Trimming cost V 1 base and J 3 bases, with 17 bases left between them. The CDR3 DNA is TGCAGCGTTGAAGGGCAGCCAGGTGGGGAGACAGATACGCAGTATTTT. It encodes CSVEGQPGGETDTQYF.

This rearrangement joins TRBV28 to TRBJ2-1; perhaps D is TRBD1 or TRBD2 (5 bases each). Trimming removed 4 bases from V and 7 bases from J, with 11 bases in between. This CDR3 comprises 13 residues. Germline V gene data show CDR1 as MDHEN and CDR2 as SYDVKM. CDR3 coding DNA: TGTGCCAGCAGTTGGGGCGCGGGTAATGAGCAGTTCTTC. Translation gives CASSWGAGNEQFF.

This clonotype was seen only a few times. A much more abundant neighbour one base away suggests this may be a read error. The V call is TRBV24-1, the J call TRBJ2-7, with D unresolved. This CDR3 comprises 14 residues. Per germline, CDR1 KGHDR and CDR2 SFDVKD. CDR3 nucleotide sequence: TGTGCCACCAGTGACCCCACCAGCCCCTACGAGCAGCACTTC. It encodes CATSDPTSPYEQHF.

At least ten counts were recorded for this clonotype. V is TRBV19 and J is TRBJ1-2; 7 bases map to TRBD1. With 7 bases clipped from V and 5 bases from J, the junction kept 19 bases outside the gene matches. The germline gives CDR1 LNHDA, CDR2 SQIVND (reference sequence). The CDR3 spans 17 residues. In DNA form, the CDR3 reads TGTGCCAGTACAACACCGCGGGGCGGGCAGGGGGGATATGGCTACACCTTC. Amino acid sequence: CASTTPRGGQGGYGYTF.

This clonotype was observed a handful of times. The J gene is TRBJ2-5, the V gene TRBV20-1, with 11 bases lining up with TRBD1. Germline loops: CDR1 DFQATT, CDR2 SNEGSKA (reference sequence). The junction had 8 bases not matched to a gene; V was cut back by 2 bases and J by 0 bases. The CDR3 runs 17 residues. CDR3: CSARLIWDRGYQETQYF. The CDR3 nucleotides read TGCAGTGCTAGATTAATATGGGACAGGGGGTACCAAGAGACCCAGTACTTC.

This clonotype was found many times. This chain connects TRBV27 to TRBJ2-1; D ambiguous. V lost 2 bases, J lost 0 bases, and 2 bases lay in between. Germline values: CDR1 MNHEY, CDR2 SMNVEV (reference sequence). CDR3 length equals 13 residues. Here the CDR3 reads CASSLSSYNEQFF. The CDR3 nucleotides read TGTGCCAGCAGTTTAAGCTCCTACAATGAGCAGTTCTTC.

This clonotype has a count of ten or more. This chain uses TRBV29-1 with TRBJ2-4; D remains ambiguous. From germline, CDR1 is SQVTM and CDR2 ANQGSEA. The V and J ends lost 2 bases and 3 bases respectively, with 5 bases between them. The CDR3 length is 12 residues. CDR3 protein: CSVERDKNIQYF. Here the CDR3 DNA reads TGCAGCGTTGAAAGGGACAAAAACATTCAGTACTTC.

The table lists this clonotype with many counts. The chain employs TRBV12-3 or TRBV12-4 and TRBJ2-7; the match to TRBD1 covers 9 bases. The CDR3 is 14 amino acids. J lost 5 bases, V lost 4 bases, and 6 bases had no gene match. Here the CDR3 DNA reads TGTGCCAGCAGTTCCGGGGACAGGGTAAACGAGCAGTACTTC. Encoded protein: CASSSGDRVNEQYF.

The chain combines TRBV4-2 with TRBJ2-5, with TRBD2 as a possible D gene (5 bases). Trimming cost V 0 bases and J 2 bases, with 7 bases left between them. The germline V gene encodes CDR1 LGHNA and CDR2 YNFKEQ. This CDR3 spans 14 amino acids. CDR3 amino acids: CASSQEGLQETQYF. DNA of the CDR3: TGTGCCAGCAGCCAAGAAGGACTGCAAGAGACCCAGTACTTC.

This clonotype was recorded many times. The rearrangement uses TRBV27 and TRBJ1-6; D possibly corresponds to TRBD1 (5 bases). V was trimmed by 8 bases and J by 0 bases, leaving 14 bases between them. The CDR3 has 16 residues. The germline gives CDR1 MNHEY, CDR2 SMNVEV (reference sequence). CDR3 nucleotide sequence: TGTGCCAGCCGCCTCCGGGGGAGCTCCTATAATTCACCCCTCCACTTT. Encoded protein: CASRLRGSSYNSPLHF.

This clonotype was detected many times. V and J are TRBV6-6 and TRBJ2-7, with D maybe TRBD1 (7 bases). Looked up from germline, CDR1 is MNHNY and CDR2 is SVGAGI (reference sequence). V lost 0 bases, J lost 5 bases, and 11 bases lay in between. The CDR3 runs to 14 residues. The CDR3 sequence: CASSYSGRGDEQYF. CDR3 nucleotide sequence: TGTGCCAGCAGTTACTCGGGCAGGGGGGACGAGCAGTACTTC.

The rearrangement links TRBV11-2 to TRBJ1-2; a possible D gene is TRBD1 (5 bases). The V and J ends lost 0 bases and 1 base respectively, with 9 bases between them. Germline CDR1 is SGHAT and CDR2 is FQNNGV. This CDR3 has 15 amino acids. CDR3 DNA: TGTGCCAGCAGCTTAGAGAGGGGAGATAACTATGGCTACACCTTC. It codes for CASSLERGDNYGYTF.

This clonotype has just a few counts. V gene TRBV4-1 combines with J gene TRBJ1-5, with unresolved D. The CDR3 covers 17 residues. V dropped 0 bases and J dropped 0 bases, with 12 bases sitting between them. Germline V gene sequence: CDR1 MGHRA, CDR2 YSYEKL. The CDR3 DNA sequence: TGCGCCAGCAGCCAAGATCCCGCATCGGTTAGCAATCAGCCCCAGCATTTT. Protein: CASSQDPASVSNQPQHF.

This clonotype was seen a few times. The chain uses TRBV4-1 and TRBJ2-5; D unclear. The ends were cut back, 1 base at V and 4 bases at J, with 10 bases in the middle. The CDR3 covers 14 residues. CDR1 is MGHRA and CDR2 is YSYEKL in the germline V gene. CDR3 coding DNA: TGCGCCAGCAGCCAAGGGTATACCGGAGAGACCCAGTACTTC. The encoded protein is CASSQGYTGETQYF.

Comments on this clonotype: Just one base apart from a much larger clone, this may be a read error. This chain links TRBV5-6 with TRBJ1-2, with 9 bases aligning to TRBD1. The germline V gene encodes CDR1 SGHDT and CDR2 YYEEEE. The CDR3 has 15 amino acids. The CDR3 nucleotides read TGTGCCAGCAGCGTACCGGGACAGGGCATACAGGGCTGCACCTTC. Translating it yields CASSVPGQGIQGCTF.

This clonotype was counted at least ten times. CDR3 residues: CASSLQTGGTEAFF. CDR3 DNA: TGTGCCAGCAGCCTCCAGACAGGGGGCACTGAAGCTTTCTTT. This chain joins TRBV7-2 and TRBJ1-1, with 9 positions matching TRBD1. Germline V gives CDR1 SGHTA, CDR2 FQGNSA. V lost 5 bases and J lost 4; bases outside the gene matches: 5. The CDR3 is made up of 14 amino acids. Full variable domain (missing parts from reference TRBV7-2 and TRBJ1-1): GAGVSQSPSNKVTEKGKDVELRCDPISGHTALYWYRQSLGQGLEFLIYFQGNSAPDKSGLPSDRFSAERTGGSVSTLTIQRTQQEDSAVYLCASSLQTGGTEAFFGQGTRLTVV.

This clonotype showed up many times. The gene calls are TRBV7-9 and TRBJ2-5; tentative D call: TRBD2 (6 bases). The CDR3 covers 13 residues. The germline gives CDR1 SEHNR, CDR2 FQNEAQ (reference sequence). V dropped 1 base and J dropped 3 bases, with 6 bases sitting between them. The CDR3 is CASSLGGKETQYF. CDR3 nucleotides: TGTGCCAGCAGCTTAGGCGGGAAAGAGACCCAGTACTTC. The entire variable domain, with the rest obtained from reference TRBV7-9 and TRBJ2-5, is as follows: DTGVSQNPRHKITKRGQNVTFRCDPISEHNRLYWYRQTLGQGPEFLTYFQNEAQLEKSRLLSDRFSAERPKGSFSTLEIQRTEQGDSAMYLCASSLGGKETQYFGPGTRLLVL.

In this sample, this clonotype turned up once. With a much larger clone just one base away, this may be a read error. Because it lacks the conserved phenylalanine or tryptophan at the end, this CDR3 is likely a read error. The V and J genes are TRBV20-1 and TRBJ1-1; D remains unclear. This CDR3 comprises 13 residues. Germline CDR1 and CDR2: DFQATT and SNEGSKA (reference sequence). V was clipped by 6 bases and J by 0 bases, with 11 bases between them. The CDR3 DNA reads as TGCAGTGCCCGGGAAGGATTGAACACTGAAGCTTTCTAT. Translated: CSAREGLNTEAFY.

CDR3 protein: CASSLVAAGEPGELFF. The CDR3 DNA is TGTGCCAGCAGCTTGGTGGCTGCAGGAGAGCCCGGGGAGCTGTTTTTT. The V gene is TRBV5-5, the J gene TRBJ2-2, with D hard to call. The CDR3 totals 16 residues. Germline CDR1 and CDR2: SGHKS and YYEKEE (reference sequence). V dropped 0 bases and J dropped 6 bases, with 15 bases sitting between them.

This clonotype has at least ten counts. J is TRBJ2-5 and V is TRBV3-1, with TRBD1 matching 7 bases. V was clipped by 4 bases and J by 1 base; unmatched bases: 9. Germline V gene lookup returns CDR1 LGHDT and CDR2 YNNKEL (reference sequence). The length of the CDR3 is 16 residues. CDR3 sequence reads: CASSRKTGPTQETQYF. The CDR3 coding sequence is TGTGCCAGCAGCCGGAAGACAGGGCCAACCCAAGAGACCCAGTACTTC.

This clonotype was picked up many times. This chain uses TRBV27 with TRBJ2-7; a weak D match, TRBD1 (6 bases). Germline V gene sequence: CDR1 MNHEY, CDR2 SMNVEV (reference sequence). The CDR3 is made up of 14 amino acids. V was cut by 3 bases and J by 2 bases, with 11 bases left in between. The CDR3 loop reads CASSFSQGTYEQYF. Written as DNA, the CDR3 is TGTGCCAGCAGTTTTTCACAGGGCACCTACGAGCAGTACTTC.

V usage is TRBV19 and J usage is TRBJ2-2; 9 bases fit TRBD2. The length of the CDR3 is 16 residues. The V gene's germline CDR1 is LNHDA and CDR2 SQIVND (reference sequence). Trimming cost V 4 bases and J 4 bases; bases outside gene matches: 7. The CDR3 DNA reads as TGTGCCAGTAGTACTTTCGGGACTAGCCTCACCGGGGAGCTGTTTTTT. Translated, it gives CASSTFGTSLTGELFF.

This clonotype was seen repeatedly, ten times or more. This chain links TRBV10-1 with TRBJ2-1, with TRBD2 as a possible D gene (6 bases). The CDR3 is 12 residues long. The germline V gene encodes CDR1 WNHNN and CDR2 SYGVQD (reference sequence). Trimming pared 7 bases from V and 9 bases from J, leaving 13 bases between. This chain's CDR3 is CASMGRMGEQFF. The CDR3 DNA reads as TGCGCCAGCATGGGGAGGATGGGTGAGCAGTTCTTC.

This clonotype was detected many times. The chain carries TRBV9 and TRBJ1-2; 7 bases agree with TRBD1. The germline gives CDR1 SGDLS, CDR2 YYNGEE. The CDR3 is 15 amino acids. V shed 3 bases and J 8 bases; nucleotides not matched to a gene: 13. CDR3 in DNA: TGTGCCAGCAGCGCGGATGCGACAGGGAGGGAAGGCTACACCTTC. Amino acids: CASSADATGREGYTF. The whole variable domain, remainder taken from reference TRBV9 and TRBJ1-2, is DSGVTQTPKHLITATGQRVTLRCSPRSGDLSVYWYQQSLDQGLQFLIQYYNGEERAKGNILERFSAQQFPDLHSELNLSSLELGDSALYFCASSADATGREGYTFGSGTRLTVV.